This entry lists 10 T cell receptor beta chains sequenced from one sample in a study of blood T cell repertoires in COVID-19. Measured with immunoSEQ multiplex PCR; TCRdb has only the in-frame clones, and not every one. This sample has approximately 260,000 clones; about nine tenths occur once, and the top ten carry under 2.5%. The sequencing sample was made of PBMCs or T cells enriched from blood (not recorded which). The receptors originated from a woman aged 55 to 70 who had recovered from COVID-19.

For this clone: Other DNA sequences of this sample code for an identical CDR3. V usage is TRBV27 and J usage is TRBJ2-7; TRBD2 aligns across 11 bases. With V trimmed by 4 bases and J by 0 bases, 2 bases remained unmatched. Germline V lookup: CDR1 MNHEY, CDR2 SMNVEV (reference sequence). The CDR3 covers 15 residues. In nucleotides, the CDR3 is TGTGCCAGCAGTTACGGGACTAGCGGCTCCTACGAGCAGTACTTC. Its protein is CASSYGTSGSYEQYF.

The chain employs TRBV9 and TRBJ1-6, with no clear D. The germline V gene has CDR1 SGDLS and CDR2 YYNGEE. The length of the CDR3 is 15 residues. V lost 0 bases to trimming and J lost 7 bases, with 11 bases between them. In DNA, the CDR3 is TGTGCCAGCAGCGTAGAGAGCGGACTAAATTCACCCCTCCACTTT. The encoded protein is CASSVESGLNSPLHF.

This clone has only a few counts. Other DNA sequences in the same sample also yield this CDR3. This rearrangement joins TRBV5-1 to TRBJ2-5; D not certain. The germline V and J ends were trimmed by 0 bases and 2 bases, with 5 bases remaining between them. The CDR3 totals 13 residues. Per the germline V gene, CDR1 is SGHRS and CDR2 is YFSETQ. The CDR3, as DNA: TGCGCCAGCAGCTTGGGCCAGCAAGAGACCCAGTACTTC. Its translation is CASSLGQQETQYF.

V is TRBV5-6 and J is TRBJ2-7, with TRBD2 matching 14 bases. After removal of 0 bases from V and 6 bases from J, the junction contained 8 bases not matched to a gene. This CDR3 has 17 residues. Germline V gene sequence: CDR1 SGHDT, CDR2 YYEEEE. The CDR3 sequence: CASSLGRGLAGVSEQYF. The CDR3 DNA reads as TGTGCCAGCAGCTTGGGGAGGGGACTAGCGGGAGTCTCCGAGCAGTACTTC.

The J gene is TRBJ1-1, the V gene TRBV28; unclear D gene. The V gene lost 2 bases and the J gene lost 1 base, with 8 bases spanning the gap. Germline CDR1 MDHEN, CDR2 SYDVKM. The CDR3 is 14 residues long. This CDR3 reads CASSLSTANTEAFF. CDR3 in DNA: TGTGCCAGCAGTTTAAGTACAGCGAACACTGAAGCTTTCTTT.

This chain joins TRBV20-1 and TRBJ2-1; D is unresolved. In germline, CDR1 is DFQATT, CDR2 SNEGSKA (reference sequence). The CDR3 runs 14 residues. V lost 3 bases and J 3 bases, leaving 12 bases between the germline ends. The CDR3 DNA sequence: TGCAGTGCTAGTAAAGGCCCAGGCTACAATGAGCAGTTCTTC. Residues: CSASKGPGYNEQFF.

The chain combines TRBV12-3 or TRBV12-4 with TRBJ1-4; D unresolved. The CDR3 contains 13 residues. Trimming took 3 bases from V and 5 from J, leaving 7 bases between them. CDR3 DNA: TGTGCCAGCAGTTTCTCCGAGAATGAAAAACTGTTTTTT. This gives the protein CASSFSENEKLFF.

The CDR3 is CASSLKSLEQYF. In DNA form, the CDR3 reads TGTGCCAGCAGTTTAAAATCCCTCGAGCAGTACTTC. The chain carries TRBV28 and TRBJ2-7; D is ambiguous. The germline V gene encodes CDR1 MDHEN and CDR2 SYDVKM. V lost 2 bases and J 6 bases, leaving 8 bases between the germline ends. The CDR3 sequence is 12 residues long.

The table lists this clone with a count of one. V is TRBV7-9 and J is TRBJ1-2; 9 nucleotides agree with TRBD1. Germline CDR1 SEHNR, CDR2 FQNEAQ (reference sequence). The V gene end was trimmed by 2 bases and the J gene end by 5 bases; junction bases not matched to a gene: 3. The CDR3 is 14 residues long. The CDR3 DNA reads as TGTGCCAGCAGCTTATGGGACAGGGCGTATGGCTACACCTTC. This codes for CASSLWDRAYGYTF.

Concerning this clone: The CDR3 end shows no conserved phenylalanine or tryptophan, and so a read error is likely. The limits of the CDR3 on the DNA are not certain, so only TCRdb's listed CDR3 is given. The chain couples TRBV2 to TRBJ2-7; TRBD2 is taken as the D call from the table, unchecked against the DNA. With termini counted, the CDR3 has 13 amino acids. In germline, CDR1 is SNHLY, CDR2 FYNNEI. This CDR3 reads CASSEAGGLAGTY.